These 8 T cell receptor beta chains share one sample of origin, sequenced in a study of cytomegalovirus exposure and HLA in healthy donors. Use of 60 Vbeta and 13 Jbeta primers characterized the PCR. Method: immunoSEQ multiplex PCR; TCRdb's copy keeps in-frame clones and lacks some. Of about 140,000 clones listed, approximately 70% are singletons. Sample: PBMCs. These receptors came from a woman in her 30s in good health and CMV-seronegative.

In its sample, this clone was seen a few times. The V gene is TRBV25-1, the J gene TRBJ2-6; 10 nucleotides match TRBD1. The ends lost 4 bases at V and 2 bases at J; junction bases unmatched: 8. CDR1 MGHDK and CDR2 SYGVNS come from the germline V gene. This CDR3 spans 18 amino acids. The CDR3 here is CASSGGQGESTGANVLTF. The CDR3 coding sequence is TGTGCCAGCAGTGGTGGACAGGGGGAAAGCACTGGGGCCAACGTCCTGACTTTC.

This chain connects TRBV29-1 to TRBJ2-3; D not resolved. The germline V gene encodes CDR1 SQVTM and CDR2 ANQGSEA. This CDR3 has 13 residues. The ends were cut back, 5 bases at V and 3 bases at J, with 12 bases in the middle. The CDR3 is CSVRAPRTDTQYF. Written as DNA, the CDR3 is TGCAGCGTTCGTGCACCTAGGACAGATACGCAGTATTTT.

V and J are TRBV7-9 and TRBJ1-5, with D perhaps matching TRBD1 (6 bases). The CDR3 sequence is 14 residues long. Per the germline V gene, CDR1 is SEHNR and CDR2 is FQNEAQ (reference sequence). V was trimmed by 1 base and J by 2 bases, leaving 6 bases between them. In DNA, the CDR3 is TGTGCCAGCAGCTTAGGGACAGGCAATCAGCCCCAGCATTTT. It specifies CASSLGTGNQPQHF.

The chain is built from TRBV7-2 and TRBJ2-1; 12 bases align to TRBD2. The CDR3 is made up of 19 amino acids. Germline CDR1 reads SGHTA; CDR2 reads FQGNSA. V gave up 5 bases and J gave up 6 bases; unmatched junction bases: 17. The CDR3 spells CASSRDRLAGGRRANEQFF. CDR3 bases: TGTGCCAGCAGCCGGGATAGGCTAGCGGGGGGGCGTAGAGCCAATGAGCAGTTCTTC.

The chain combines TRBV27 with TRBJ1-2, with a tentative D call TRBD1 (5 bases). Germline CDR1 and CDR2: MNHEY and SMNVEV (reference sequence). Trimming removed 0 bases from V and 5 bases from J, with 16 bases in between. This CDR3 has 16 residues. In DNA form, the CDR3 reads TGTGCCAGCAGTTTATCGGTAGGGGCCGGGACTTATGGCTACACCTTC. Encoded protein: CASSLSVGAGTYGYTF.

This chain links TRBV18 with TRBJ1-1; 8 nucleotides match TRBD1. The CDR3 covers 14 residues. Germline V gene lookup returns CDR1 KGHSH and CDR2 LQKENI. V shed 5 bases, J shed 2 bases, and the junction held 4 bases outside the gene matches. CDR3 sequence reads: CASSSAGGNTEAFF. The CDR3 nucleotides are TGTGCCAGCTCATCAGCAGGGGGCAACACTGAAGCTTTCTTT.

A few counts support this clone. The rearrangement links TRBV4-2 to TRBJ1-6, with D maybe TRBD1 (6 bases). The V and J ends lost 0 bases and 8 bases respectively, with 14 bases between them. Germline values: CDR1 LGHNA, CDR2 YNFKEQ. The CDR3 contains 16 residues. The CDR3 protein is CASSQDWGTPDSPLHF. The CDR3 DNA reads as TGTGCCAGCAGCCAAGATTGGGGGACACCCGATTCACCCCTCCACTTT.

V is TRBV5-1 and J is TRBJ2-3, with D perhaps TRBD2 (6 bases). The V end lost 0 bases, the J end lost 3 bases, and 11 bases lay between the germline ends. CDR1 is SGHRS and CDR2 is YFSETQ in the germline V gene. CDR3 size: 15 residues. Here the CDR3 DNA reads TGCGCCAGCAGCTTGGATGGCGGGATTACAGATACGCAGTATTTT. Its protein product is CASSLDGGITDTQYF.